The 26 T cell receptor beta chains reported below all come from one sample, sequenced in a study of blood T cell repertoires in COVID-19. The repertoire was sequenced with immunoSEQ multiplex PCR; TCRdb's copy has only in-frame clones and lacks some. Here the sample spans about 100,000 clones, approximately 86% being singletons. Sequenced material: peripheral blood. The receptors stem from a man aged 50-60 years with active or convalescent COVID-19.

This clone came up once. This chain uses TRBV5-1 with TRBJ1-2; 7 bases are a match to TRBD1. V was clipped by 7 bases and J by 5 bases; unmatched bases: 5. Looked up from germline, CDR1 is SGHRS and CDR2 is YFSETQ. CDR3 size: 12 residues. In DNA form, the CDR3 reads TGCGCCAGCGGGACAGACAGTTATGGCTACACCTTC. It translates to CASGTDSYGYTF.

This chain links TRBV10-3 with TRBJ2-7; D may be TRBD1 (6 bases). Germline V lookup: CDR1 ENHRY, CDR2 SYGVKD. V was cut by 10 bases and J by 3 bases, with 16 bases left in between. This CDR3 is built from 13 residues. CDR3 amino acids: CASRTTGIYEQYF. The DNA of the CDR3 is TGTGCCAGTCGGACAACAGGGATCTACGAGCAGTACTTC.

The rearrangement uses TRBV15 and TRBJ1-2; 8 bases line up with TRBD1. There are 19 residues in the CDR3. Germline V CDR1 and CDR2: LNHNV, YYDKDF (reference sequence). V dropped 3 bases and J dropped 5; count of bases not matched to a gene: 20. The CDR3 is CATSSEPGQEMIFSYGYTF. The CDR3 region has the DNA TGTGCCACCAGCAGTGAACCGGGACAGGAGATGATTTTTTCGTATGGCTACACCTTC.

The chain employs TRBV19 and TRBJ1-1, with a possible D match to TRBD1 (6 bases). Germline CDR1 and CDR2: LNHDA and SQIVND (reference sequence). The CDR3 loop spans 17 amino acids. Trimming removed 5 bases from V and 0 bases from J, with 19 bases in between. The CDR3 bases are TGTGCCAGTAGTGACCGGGGGGCAGGCGATATGAACACTGAAGCTTTCTTT. It encodes CASSDRGAGDMNTEAFF.

This clone has more than one count but fewer than ten. The V gene is TRBV19, the J gene TRBJ1-1, with D uncertain. Trimming pared 2 bases from V and 3 bases from J, leaving 10 bases between. The CDR3 spans 14 residues. The germline V gene encodes CDR1 LNHDA and CDR2 SQIVND (reference sequence). CDR3 DNA sequence: TGTGCCAGTAGTATATCCGGCGGGGACACTGAAGCTTTCTTT. Amino acids: CASSISGGDTEAFF.

The chain recombines TRBV5-1 with TRBJ1-1, with 7 nucleotides matching TRBD1. The CDR3 extends over 14 amino acids. Losses at the gene ends were 2 bases for V and 7 bases for J; bases not matched to a gene: 8. Germline V gene sequence: CDR1 SGHRS, CDR2 YFSETQ. CDR3 nucleotide sequence: TGCGCCAGCAGCTTCAGGGGGAGAGACGGTGAAGCTTTCTTT. It encodes CASSFRGRDGEAFF. The whole variable domain, remainder taken from reference TRBV5-1 and TRBJ1-1, is KAGVTQTPRYLIKTRGQQVTLSCSPISGHRSVSWYQQTPGQGLQFLFEYFSETQRNKGNFPGRFSGRQFSNSRSEMNVSTLELGDSALYLCASSFRGRDGEAFFGQGTRLTVV.

The V and J genes are TRBV27 and TRBJ2-7; 8 positions agree with TRBD1. The CDR3 extends over 13 amino acids. With V trimmed by 4 bases and J by 2 bases, 1 base remained unmatched. The germline gives CDR1 MNHEY, CDR2 SMNVEV (reference sequence). The CDR3 DNA is TGTGCCAGCAGTTGGGACAGGACCTACGAGCAGTACTTC. Translation gives CASSWDRTYEQYF.

The chain uses TRBV21-1 and TRBJ1-2; whether TRBD1, the table's D call, matches the DNA was not checked. TRBV21-1 is labeled a pseudogene. The CDR3 is 17 amino acids. CDR3 sequence (DNA): TGTGCCAGCAGCTCCTCCGTATCCCTTGCGGACAGATATGGCTACACCTTC. It codes for CASSSSVSLADRYGYTF.

CDR3 loop: CASSESVAGDTDTQYF. The DNA for the CDR3 is TGTGCCAGCAGCGAGTCTGTAGCGGGCGACACAGATACGCAGTATTTT. The chain employs TRBV28 and TRBJ2-3, with 7 bases identical to TRBD2. With 6 bases clipped from V and 2 bases from J, the junction kept 11 bases outside the gene matches. Looked up from germline, CDR1 is MDHEN and CDR2 is SYDVKM. The CDR3 is 16 residues long.

The J gene is TRBJ1-2, the V gene TRBV28; TRBD1 matches 8 bases. This CDR3 has 13 amino acids. V dropped 6 bases and J dropped 5; count of bases not matched to a gene: 5. CDR1 is MDHEN, CDR2 SYDVKM, per germline. CDR3 sequence reads: CASRRQGNYGYTF. CDR3 sequence (DNA): TGTGCCAGCAGACGACAGGGGAATTATGGCTACACCTTC.

The rearrangement uses TRBV5-1 and TRBJ2-7; TRBD1 matches 10 bases. V shed 4 bases, J shed 6 bases, and the junction held 7 bases outside the gene matches. The germline V gene encodes CDR1 SGHRS and CDR2 YFSETQ. The CDR3 spans 14 residues. CDR3 in DNA: TGCGCCAGCAGCCCCGGGACAGGGGAAGGCGAGCAGTACTTC. It codes for CASSPGTGEGEQYF.

The chain joins TRBV5-6 to TRBJ1-6; tentative D call: TRBD1 (5 bases). The CDR3 spans 15 residues. Germline V gene data show CDR1 as SGHDT and CDR2 as YYEEEE. Trimming took off 0 bases at V and 9 bases at J, with 13 bases between the two ends. The CDR3 nucleotides read TGTGCCAGCAGCTTGGATAGGGGAAGTTTTTCACCCCTCCACTTT. Amino acids: CASSLDRGSFSPLHF.

The chain has TRBV3-1 (or the pseudogene TRBV3-2) and TRBJ1-4; no clear D. The CDR3 has 16 residues. V lost 0 bases, J lost 0 bases, and 8 bases lay in between. Germline-derived CDR1 and CDR2 are LGHDT and YNNKEL (reference sequence). The CDR3 loop is CASSQDWATTNEKLFF. In DNA, the CDR3 is TGTGCCAGCAGCCAAGATTGGGCCACAACTAATGAAAAACTGTTTTTT.

The chain has TRBV9 and TRBJ2-7; TRBD1 aligns across 8 bases. The CDR3 consists of 15 residues. Germline V CDR1 and CDR2: SGDLS, YYNGEE. Trimming removed 4 bases from V and 3 bases from J; junction bases left unmatched: 9. The CDR3 reads CASSPRTGTNYEQYF. In DNA, the CDR3 is TGTGCCAGCAGCCCTCGGACAGGGACCAACTACGAGCAGTACTTC.

The chain combines TRBV10-3 with TRBJ1-6; D remains ambiguous. There are 17 residues in the CDR3. CDR1 is ENHRY and CDR2 is SYGVKD in the germline V gene. Deletions cut 0 bases from V and 7 bases from J, with 16 bases between. DNA of the CDR3: TGTGCCATCAGTGAGTCCGAAGGTGCCCTAGGAAATTCACCCCTCCACTTT. Residues: CAISESEGALGNSPLHF.

This clone was detected once. The V call is TRBV7-9, the J call TRBJ2-5, with D tentatively TRBD1 (6 bases). There are 15 residues in the CDR3. The germline V gene has CDR1 SEHNR and CDR2 FQNEAQ (reference sequence). Trimming shortened V by 4 bases and J by 1 base, and 13 bases separated the two germline ends. CDR3: CASSSGTNLQETQYF. The CDR3 bases are TGTGCCAGCAGCTCTGGGACAAATCTCCAAGAGACCCAGTACTTC.

The chain joins TRBV10-3 to TRBJ1-1, with D tentatively TRBD1 (6 bases). This CDR3 has 14 residues. Looked up from germline, CDR1 is ENHRY and CDR2 is SYGVKD. V lost 11 bases and J 3 bases, leaving 19 bases between the germline ends. The CDR3 nucleotides are TGTGCCTCCGGGGGGCGCGCCCGAGACACTGAAGCTTTCTTT. Protein product: CASGGRARDTEAFF.

The chain couples TRBV5-5 to TRBJ1-5; perhaps TRBD1 as D (5 bases). The CDR3 contains 15 residues. Germline V lookup: CDR1 SGHKS, CDR2 YYEKEE (reference sequence). The ends were cut back, 0 bases at V and 5 bases at J, with 12 bases in the middle. CDR3 nucleotides: TGTGCCAGCAGCTTGGGGGCAGGGAGGGATCAGCCCCAGCATTTT. Translation gives CASSLGAGRDQPQHF.

This rearrangement joins TRBV7-2 to TRBJ1-1; D is possibly TRBD1 (5 bases). Germline CDR1 and CDR2: SGHTA and FQGNSA. This CDR3 contains 13 residues. Trimming left V 3 bases short and J 0 bases short, with 5 bases between. CDR3: CASSLTVNTEAFF. CDR3 bases: TGTGCCAGCAGCTTGACAGTGAACACTGAAGCTTTCTTT. Drawing the rest from reference TRBV7-2 and TRBJ1-1, the complete variable domain is GAGVSQSPSNKVTEKGKDVELRCDPISGHTALYWYRQSLGQGLEFLIYFQGNSAPDKSGLPSDRFSAERTGGSVSTLTIQRTQQEDSAVYLCASSLTVNTEAFFGQGTRLTVV.

The genes are TRBV12-5 and TRBJ1-2; D is possibly TRBD1 (6 bases). The CDR3 totals 14 residues. V was shortened by 5 bases and J by 3 bases, with 13 bases between the two germline ends. CDR1 and CDR2 (germline): LGHNT, FRNRAP. DNA for the CDR3: TGTGCTAGTGGTCAAGACCCAGGGGACTATGGCTACACCTTC. Amino acid sequence: CASGQDPGDYGYTF.

The rearrangement uses TRBV7-2 and TRBJ2-5; a possible D gene is TRBD2 (5 bases). Germline V gene sequence: CDR1 SGHTA, CDR2 FQGNSA. The V end lost 7 bases, the J end lost 1 base, and 10 bases lay between the germline ends. The CDR3 is 13 residues long. DNA of the CDR3: TGTGCCAGCAAACGAGGGCCCCAAGAGACCCAGTACTTC. Amino acid sequence: CASKRGPQETQYF.

This clone turned up a few times. The V gene is TRBV11-3, the J gene TRBJ2-3, with 8 bases identical to TRBD2. The V and J ends lost 5 bases and 2 bases, in that order; junction bases with no gene match: 9. Germline V lookup: CDR1 SGHNT, CDR2 YENEEA. This CDR3 spans 16 amino acids. The CDR3: CASSPMGSGVTDTQYF. The DNA for the CDR3 is TGTGCCAGCAGCCCAATGGGTAGCGGGGTCACAGATACGCAGTATTTT. Filled out from reference TRBV11-3 and TRBJ2-3, the complete variable domain reads EAGVVQSPRYKIIEKKQPVAFWCNPISGHNTLYWYLQNLGQGPELLIRYENEEAVDDSQLPKDRFSAERLKGVDSTLKIQPAELGDSAVYLCASSPMGSGVTDTQYFGPGTRLTVL.

The rearrangement links TRBV15 to TRBJ2-7; 7 bases are shared with TRBD2. This CDR3 contains 15 residues. Trimming took 0 bases from V and 2 from J; bases not matched to a gene: 4. The germline V gene encodes CDR1 LNHNV and CDR2 YYDKDF (reference sequence). The CDR3, as DNA: TGTGCCACCAGCAGAGAAGCTAGCGGAACCTACGAGCAGTACTTC. It specifies CATSREASGTYEQYF.

V usage is TRBV28 and J usage is TRBJ2-7; TRBD1 is a possible D gene (5 bases). The V end lost 6 bases, the J end lost 2 bases, and 8 bases lay between the germline ends. CDR1 MDHEN and CDR2 SYDVKM come from the germline V gene. The length of the CDR3 is 12 residues. CDR3 sequence (DNA): TGTGCCAGCAGGCAGGGTCCCTACGAGCAGTACTTC. Protein sequence: CASRQGPYEQYF. The full variable domain, its missing parts supplied by reference TRBV28 and TRBJ2-7, is DVKVTQSSRYLVKRTGEKVFLECVQDMDHENMFWYRQDPGLGLRLIYFSYDVKMKEKGDIPEGYSVSREKKERFSLILESASTNQTSMYLCASRQGPYEQYFGPGTRLTVT.

The chain recombines TRBV5-1 with TRBJ2-7, with a tentative D call TRBD2 (6 bases). The CDR3 extends over 14 amino acids. The germline CDR1 and CDR2 sequences are SGHRS and YFSETQ. V shed 4 bases and J shed 3 bases, with 14 bases lying between them. The CDR3, as DNA: TGCGCCAGCAGCCAAGGGACTTATATCTACGAGCAGTACTTC. This codes for CASSQGTYIYEQYF.

The chain is built from TRBV19 and TRBJ1-2; no firm D call. The CDR3 covers 13 residues. Trimming removed 4 bases at V and 3 bases at J, with 9 bases between. CDR1 is LNHDA, CDR2 SQIVND, per germline (reference sequence). The CDR3 sequence: CASSTFPDYGYTF. DNA for the CDR3: TGTGCCAGTAGTACGTTCCCTGACTATGGCTACACCTTC.